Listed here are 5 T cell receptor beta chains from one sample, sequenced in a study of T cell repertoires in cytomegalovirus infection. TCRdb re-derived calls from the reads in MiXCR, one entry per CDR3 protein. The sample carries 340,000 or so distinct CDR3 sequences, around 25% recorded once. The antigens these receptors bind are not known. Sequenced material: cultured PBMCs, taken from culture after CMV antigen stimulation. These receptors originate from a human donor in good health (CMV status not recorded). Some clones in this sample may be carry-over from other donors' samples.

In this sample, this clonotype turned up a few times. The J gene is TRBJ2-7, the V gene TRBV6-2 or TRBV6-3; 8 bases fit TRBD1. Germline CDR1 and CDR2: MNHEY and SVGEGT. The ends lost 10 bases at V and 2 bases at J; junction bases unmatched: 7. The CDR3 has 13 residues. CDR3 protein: CATRRTGTYEQYV. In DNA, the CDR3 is TGTGCCACTCGTCGGACAGGGACCTACGAGCAGTACGTC.

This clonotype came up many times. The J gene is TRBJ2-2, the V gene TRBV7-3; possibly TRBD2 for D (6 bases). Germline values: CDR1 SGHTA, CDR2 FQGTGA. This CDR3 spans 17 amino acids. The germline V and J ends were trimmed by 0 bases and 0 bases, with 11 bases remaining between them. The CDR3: CASSLTGLAANTGELFF. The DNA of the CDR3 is TGTGCCAGCAGCTTAACGGGACTGGCTGCGAACACCGGGGAGCTGTTTTTT.

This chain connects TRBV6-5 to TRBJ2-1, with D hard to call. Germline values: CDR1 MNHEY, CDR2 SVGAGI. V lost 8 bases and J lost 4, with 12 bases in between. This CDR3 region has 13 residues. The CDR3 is CASQLRNYNEQFF. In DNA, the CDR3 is TGTGCCAGCCAGTTGAGAAATTACAATGAGCAGTTCTTC.

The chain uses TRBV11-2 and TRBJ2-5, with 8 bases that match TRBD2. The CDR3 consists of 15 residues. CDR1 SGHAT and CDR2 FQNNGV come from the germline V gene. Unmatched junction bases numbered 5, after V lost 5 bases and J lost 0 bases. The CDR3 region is CASSPGRGYQETQYF. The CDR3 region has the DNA TGTGCCAGCAGCCCCGGGAGGGGATACCAAGAGACCCAGTACTTC.

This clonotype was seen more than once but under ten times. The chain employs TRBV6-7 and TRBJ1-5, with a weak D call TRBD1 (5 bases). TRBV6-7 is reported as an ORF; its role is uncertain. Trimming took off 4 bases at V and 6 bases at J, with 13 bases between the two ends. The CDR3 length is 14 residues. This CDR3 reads CASSSPQVRQPQHF. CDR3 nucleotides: TGTGCCAGCAGTTCCCCACAGGTACGTCAGCCCCAGCATTTT.